Listed here are 10 T cell receptor beta chains from one sample, sequenced in a study of monozygotic twins with inflammatory bowel disease. TCRdb derives one entry per CDR3 protein from the 5' RACE reads, leaving out DNA. The sample's table shows more than 350,000 distinct CDR3 sequences. Input material: blood. All receptors come from a human donor with ulcerative colitis or Crohn's disease, or a healthy co-twin of an affected twin (not recorded which).

The CDR3 is CASSSSGSGGNGYTF. V usage is TRBV7-9 and J usage is TRBJ1-2. This CDR3 contains 15 residues. The V gene's germline CDR1 is SEHNR and CDR2 FQNEAQ (reference sequence).

The chain has TRBV7-9 and TRBJ2-2; no DNA is available, so the TRBD1 call from TCRdb remains unchecked. The germline CDR1 and CDR2 sequences are SEHNR and FQNEAQ (reference sequence). The CDR3 has 17 residues. The CDR3 sequence is CASSLLGREWGTGELFF. Looking up the rest from reference TRBV7-9 and TRBJ2-2 gives the full variable domain: DTGVSQNPRHKITKRGQNVTFRCDPISEHNRLYWYRQTLGQGPEFLTYFQNEAQLEKSRLLSDRFSAERPKGSFSTLEIQRTEQGDSAMYLCASSLLGREWGTGELFFGEGSRLTVL.

CDR3 protein: CASRSGNEQYF. The V and J genes are TRBV12-3 or TRBV12-4 and TRBJ2-7; TCRdb proposes TRBD1, but this gene call is untestable without DNA. The CDR3 extends over 11 amino acids.

The chain joins TRBV20-1 to TRBJ2-2; lacking DNA, the TRBD2 call made by TCRdb goes unchecked. Germline CDR1 reads DFQATT; CDR2 reads SNEGSKA (reference sequence). This CDR3 spans 14 amino acids. The CDR3 reads CSASSAGGTGELFF.

The CDR3 spells CASSYGAGKGNQPQHF. The rearrangement links TRBV6-2 or TRBV6-3 to TRBJ1-5; the TCRdb call, TRBD1, lacks DNA for checking. CDR3 size: 16 residues. CDR1 is MNHEY and CDR2 is SVGEGT in the germline V gene.

The V and J genes are TRBV29-1 and TRBJ2-2; TCRdb names TRBD1, which stays unverified in the absence of DNA. The V gene's germline CDR1 is SQVTM and CDR2 ANQGSEA. The CDR3 is 15 residues long. CDR3 sequence: CSAMYPRTGAGELFF.

The V and J genes are TRBV7-7 and TRBJ2-2; TCRdb proposes TRBD1, but this gene call is untestable without DNA. This CDR3 has 15 residues. Germline CDR1 is SSHAT and CDR2 is FNYEAQ (reference sequence). This CDR3 reads CASSLGQGVTGVLFF.

The chain has TRBV5-1 and TRBJ2-1; TCRdb names TRBD2, which stays unverified in the absence of DNA. The germline CDR1 and CDR2 sequences are SGHRS and YFSETQ. The length of the CDR3 is 15 residues. This CDR3 is CASSSGTSGVNEQFF. Filled out from reference TRBV5-1 and TRBJ2-1, the complete variable domain reads KAGVTQTPRYLIKTRGQQVTLSCSPISGHRSVSWYQQTPGQGLQFLFEYFSETQRNKGNFPGRFSGRQFSNSRSEMNVSTLELGDSALYLCASSSGTSGVNEQFFGPGTRLTVL.

The chain couples TRBV9 to TRBJ2-3; the TCRdb D gene call, TRBD1, has no DNA to confirm it. Germline CDR1 and CDR2: SGDLS and YYNGEE. This CDR3 has 15 amino acids. CDR3 sequence: CASSVAHGGVDTQYF.

The chain employs TRBV6-5 and TRBJ1-3. There are 13 residues in the CDR3. Germline values: CDR1 MNHEY, CDR2 SVGAGI. The CDR3 sequence is CASSYSRGNTIYF.